This T cell receptor (beta chain) was captured in a study of cytomegalovirus exposure and HLA in healthy donors. General observations from the study: Within the 120 or so validation repertoires, first-cohort TCR clusters tended to co-occur, according to a later analysis.

Profiling relied on immunoSEQ multiplex PCR, and the TCRdb table lists in-frame clones only, not all of them. The profile shows some 200,000 clones, 65% to 85% of them singletons. Turning to this clone: Its target is unknown.

This CDR3 comprises 13 residues. Looked up from germline, CDR1 is MNHNS and CDR2 is SASEGT. V was pared by 1 base and J by 11 bases, with 9 bases between. This TCR came from a woman aged 18-35 years in good health and CMV-seropositive. Sequencing was performed on PBMCs. This chain connects TRBV6-1 to TRBJ1-6, with TRBD1 as a possible D gene (5 bases). DNA for the CDR3: TGTGCCAGCAGTGAAGTCCCCAGGGCACCCCTCCACTTT. Its protein is CASSEVPRAPLHF.